This T cell receptor beta chain was documented in a study of cytomegalovirus exposure and HLA in healthy donors. The study ran its PCR with 60 Vbeta and 13 Jbeta primers. Original methodology: Approximately 80 million unique TCR beta chains, roughly 11 million of them shared, were counted by a later analysis. Libraries were prepared by immunoSEQ multiplex PCR; TCRdb keeps only in-frame clonotypes and omits some of them. That table is the source of V, J and clone size, and D and trimming were worked out from the DNA. Found here are about 120,000 clones, roughly three quarters of them singletons; the top ten hold about a tenth. Findings and caveats of the study: In a later analysis, at a false discovery rate of 0.05, roughly 16,000 TCR beta sequences matched HLA alleles. Reportedly, TCR beta sequences accurately predicted HLA-A and HLA-B alleles in most subjects.

The CDR3 consists of 14 residues. Germline V gene sequence: CDR1 MNHEY, CDR2 SMNVEV (reference sequence). V shed 8 bases and J 8 bases; nucleotides not matched to a gene: 14. On this clone: Its antigen is still unknown.

The V call is TRBV27, the J call TRBJ1-1; 7 nucleotides match TRBD1. The sequenced sample was PBMCs. This sequence originates from a man aged 25 to 40 in good health and CMV-seropositive. The CDR3 here is CASWELEGAFEAFF. Here the CDR3 DNA reads TGTGCCAGCTGGGAGTTGGAGGGGGCCTTCGAAGCTTTCTTT.